These 2 T cell receptor beta chains share one sample of origin, sequenced in a study of T cells expressing NK-cell markers. TCRdb reprocessed the 5' RACE reads, keeping one entry per CDR3 protein, no DNA. The sample includes about 460,000 distinct CDR3 sequences. Sequenced input: blood T cells: a sorted CD56 or NKG2C T cell subset, CD4+ or CD8+ T cells, or bulk PBMC T cells (not recorded which). The source of these receptors is a woman aged 50 to 60 in good health.

This chain links TRBV19 with TRBJ2-2; the TCRdb call, TRBD1, lacks DNA for checking. In germline, CDR1 is LNHDA, CDR2 SQIVND (reference sequence). The CDR3 has 17 amino acids. This CDR3 is CASSMGWGTGSPGELFF.

The chain joins TRBV11-3 to TRBJ2-1; TCRdb designates TRBD1, a call that cannot be tested without DNA. The CDR3 is made up of 16 amino acids. The V gene's germline CDR1 is SGHNT and CDR2 YENEEA. The chain's CDR3 is CASSSLRQGTYNEQFF.